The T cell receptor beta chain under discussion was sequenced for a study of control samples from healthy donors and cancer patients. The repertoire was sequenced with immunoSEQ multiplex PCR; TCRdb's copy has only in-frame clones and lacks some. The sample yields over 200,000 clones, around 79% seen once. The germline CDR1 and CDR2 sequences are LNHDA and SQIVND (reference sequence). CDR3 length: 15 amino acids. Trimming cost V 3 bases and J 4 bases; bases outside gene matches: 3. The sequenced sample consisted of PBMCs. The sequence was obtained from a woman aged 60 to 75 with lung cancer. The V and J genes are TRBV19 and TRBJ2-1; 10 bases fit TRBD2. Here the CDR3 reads CASSIPAGGYNEQFF. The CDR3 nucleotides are TGTGCCAGTAGTATCCCAGCGGGGGGGTACAATGAGCAGTTCTTC.